This T cell receptor (beta chain) came from a study of blood T cell repertoires in COVID-19. Study-wide background: Sites across the United States, Italy and Spain contributed samples from acute and convalescent COVID-19.

The CDR3 is 16 residues long. Germline V CDR1 and CDR2: MDHEN, SYDVKM. Trimming left V 4 bases short and J 4 bases short, with 19 bases between. Sequenced by immunoSEQ multiplex PCR; TCRdb stores in-frame clones only, minus some. The data contain approximately 310,000 clones, around 86% of them seen just once; the ten biggest clones take up 1%. Input material: peripheral blood. This receptor was obtained from a man between 50 and 59 years old with active or convalescent COVID-19. This chain connects TRBV28 to TRBJ1-2, with a possible D match to TRBD1 (5 bases). The CDR3 sequence: CASSSVWTPGGYGYTF. Written as DNA, the CDR3 is TGTGCCAGCAGTTCCGTCTGGACTCCGGGGGGCTATGGCTACACCTTC.